Listed below are T cell receptor beta chains from one sample, sequenced in a study of vaccination effects on CD4 cells after COVID-19. TCRdb's copy holds only in-frame clones and misses some; the assay was immunoSEQ multiplex PCR. The table lists 70,000 to 95,000 clones, roughly 73% of them singletons. Their target antigens are unknown. The sequencing used CD4+ T cells from PBMCs cultured with HCoV-OC43 spike peptides, collected after COVID-19 vaccination. Receptor source: a human donor who received a COVID-19 vaccine. Each CDR3 is given with its conserved first and last residue. A D gene is named only where the DNA matches it firmly. Clone size is stated in some rows and not others, as once, few, many or a class when expanded.

v_gene: TRBV9; abundance: NA; d_gene: NA; j_gene: TRBJ2-5; CDR3nt: TGTGCCAGCAGCGTAGGTGAGGGTTTACCGGCCGCGACCCAGTACTTC; CDR3aa: CASSVGEGLPAATQYF
v_gene: TRBV2; abundance: NA; d_gene: NA; j_gene: TRBJ2-5; CDR3nt: TGTGCCAGCACTAGCGTTGGAGGAGAGACCCAGTACTTC; CDR3aa: CASTSVGGETQYF
v_gene: TRBV28; abundance: once; d_gene: NA; j_gene: TRBJ2-2; CDR3nt: TGTGCCAGCAGTTTATTCGAGGGCCTAAACACCGGGGAGCTGTTTTTT; CDR3aa: CASSLFEGLNTGELFF
v_gene: TRBV6-5; abundance: few; d_gene: NA; j_gene: TRBJ2-2; CDR3nt: TGTGCCAGCACACGGGATTGGCCCGGGGAGCTGTTTTTT; CDR3aa: CASTRDWPGELFF
v_gene: TRBV4-2; abundance: few; d_gene: NA; j_gene: TRBJ1-3; CDR3nt: TGTGCCAGCAGCCAAGAAGCAGGTACCTTTGGAAACACCATATATTTT; CDR3aa: CASSQEAGTFGNTIYF
v_gene: TRBV10-1; abundance: NA; d_gene: NA; j_gene: TRBJ1-2; CDR3nt: TGCGCCAGCTCCTTACTTCGAGGGGATGGCTACACCTTC; CDR3aa: CASSLLRGDGYTF
v_gene: TRBV5-1; abundance: few; d_gene: NA; j_gene: TRBJ1-6; CDR3nt: TGCGCCAGCAGCTTGGAGGGCCCTAGGACCCTCCACTTT; CDR3aa: CASSLEGPRTLHF
v_gene: TRBV11-2; abundance: NA; d_gene: NA; j_gene: TRBJ1-2; CDR3nt: TGTGCCAGCAGCTTAGTTCTGGCATCCACTAACTATGGCTACACCTTC; CDR3aa: CASSLVLASTNYGYTF
v_gene: TRBV9; abundance: NA; d_gene: NA; j_gene: TRBJ2-2; CDR3nt: TGTGCCAGCAGCGTAGGGCGGTTCCAGATTTACACCGGGGAGCTGTTTTTT; CDR3aa: CASSVGRFQIYTGELFF
v_gene: TRBV18; abundance: NA; d_gene: TRBD1; j_gene: TRBJ1-5; CDR3nt: TGTGCCAGCTCACCAGGGGACAGGGAGAGGTTGCAGCCCCAGCATTTT; CDR3aa: CASSPGDRERLQPQHF
v_gene: TRBV5-1; abundance: few; d_gene: NA; j_gene: TRBJ1-4; CDR3nt: TGCGCCAGCAGCTCTGGGGGCAGTAGGGAAAAACTGTTTTTT; CDR3aa: CASSSGGSREKLFF
v_gene: TRBV4-2; abundance: NA; d_gene: NA; j_gene: TRBJ1-4; CDR3nt: TGTGCCAGCAGCCAAGAGCAGAGATCTAATGAAAAACTGTTTTTT; CDR3aa: CASSQEQRSNEKLFF
v_gene: TRBV6-5; abundance: NA; d_gene: NA; j_gene: TRBJ1-1; CDR3nt: TGTGCCAGCTCAAAACAGGGCCCCGCTGAAGCTTTCTTT; CDR3aa: CASSKQGPAEAFF
v_gene: TRBV6-5; abundance: NA; d_gene: NA; j_gene: TRBJ2-1; CDR3nt: TGTGCCAGCAGCGATCAGGGTGCGCAGTTCTTC; CDR3aa: CASSDQGAQFF
v_gene: TRBV14; abundance: few; d_gene: TRBD1; j_gene: TRBJ1-6; CDR3nt: TGTGCCAGCAGCCCGACAGGGGGCTATAATTCACCCCTCCACTTT; CDR3aa: CASSPTGGYNSPLHF
v_gene: TRBV30; abundance: NA; d_gene: NA; j_gene: TRBJ1-3; CDR3nt: TGTGCCTGGAGGGAGGGAGGAGGAAACACCATATATTTT; CDR3aa: CAWREGGGNTIYF
v_gene: TRBV3-1/TRBV3-2; abundance: NA; d_gene: NA; j_gene: TRBJ2-3; CDR3nt: TGTGCCAGCACCGCAAGCACAGATACGCAGTATTTT; CDR3aa: CASTASTDTQYF
v_gene: TRBV5-6; abundance: NA; d_gene: TRBD2; j_gene: TRBJ2-3; CDR3nt: TGTGCCAGCAGGACTAGCGGGGGAGGGGATACGCAGTATTTT; CDR3aa: CASRTSGGGDTQYF
v_gene: TRBV18; abundance: NA; d_gene: NA; j_gene: TRBJ1-5; CDR3nt: TGTGCCAGCTCACCGGAGGGAAACAGTCAGCCCCAGCATTTT; CDR3aa: CASSPEGNSQPQHF
v_gene: TRBV18; abundance: NA; d_gene: NA; j_gene: TRBJ2-1; CDR3nt: TGTGCCAGCTCACCATATGGGGGGGAGCAGTTCTTC; CDR3aa: CASSPYGGEQFF
v_gene: TRBV29-1; abundance: NA; d_gene: NA; j_gene: TRBJ2-5; CDR3nt: TGCAGCGTCGGGGACTTCCAAGAGACCCAGTACTTC; CDR3aa: CSVGDFQETQYF
v_gene: TRBV2; abundance: NA; d_gene: TRBD1; j_gene: TRBJ2-4; CDR3nt: TGTGCCAGCAGTGAACCAGGGGGCTACGGAACGGAGAACATTCAGTACTTC; CDR3aa: CASSEPGGYGTENIQYF
v_gene: TRBV4-1; abundance: NA; d_gene: NA; j_gene: TRBJ1-1; CDR3nt: TGCGCCAGCAGCCAAGAGAGGCAGGGAGTCCCTGAAGCTTTCTTT; CDR3aa: CASSQERQGVPEAFF
v_gene: TRBV2; abundance: few; d_gene: NA; j_gene: TRBJ1-5; CDR3nt: TGTGCCAGCAGTGCATCTCGGGATCAGGCCCAGCATTTT; CDR3aa: CASSASRDQAQHF
v_gene: TRBV19; abundance: NA; d_gene: NA; j_gene: TRBJ1-6; CDR3nt: TGTGCCAGTAGAGCAGGCGCTGTGAATTCACCCCTCCACTTT; CDR3aa: CASRAGAVNSPLHF
v_gene: TRBV30; abundance: NA; d_gene: TRBD1; j_gene: TRBJ1-2; CDR3nt: TGTGCCGTAATTCGACAGGGAAGATATGGCTACACCTTC; CDR3aa: CAVIRQGRYGYTF
v_gene: TRBV9; abundance: few; d_gene: TRBD1; j_gene: TRBJ1-2; CDR3nt: TGTGCCAGCAGCGTAGCCCGGGACAGTCCCTATGGCTACACCTTC; CDR3aa: CASSVARDSPYGYTF
v_gene: TRBV9; abundance: NA; d_gene: NA; j_gene: TRBJ1-5; CDR3nt: TGTGCCAGCAGCGTAGGGGGGTCTTATCAGCCCCAGCATTTT; CDR3aa: CASSVGGSYQPQHF
v_gene: TRBV7-2; abundance: NA; d_gene: TRBD2; j_gene: TRBJ2-1; CDR3nt: TGTGCCAGCAGCCCTCGGACTAGCGGGTCCAGGGAGCAGTTCTTC; CDR3aa: CASSPRTSGSREQFF
v_gene: TRBV5-1; abundance: NA; d_gene: NA; j_gene: TRBJ2-3; CDR3nt: TGCGCCAGCAGCCCACAGCTCACAGATACGCAGTATTTT; CDR3aa: CASSPQLTDTQYF
v_gene: TRBV18; abundance: once; d_gene: NA; j_gene: TRBJ1-1; CDR3nt: TGTGCCAGCTCACGGGACCCAGGGTTCAGTACGAACACTGAAGCTTTCTTT; CDR3aa: CASSRDPGFSTNTEAFF
v_gene: TRBV2; abundance: once; d_gene: NA; j_gene: TRBJ1-2; CDR3nt: TGTGCCAGCAGGGGGGACATCACCTATGGCTACACCTTC; CDR3aa: CASRGDITYGYTF
v_gene: TRBV27; abundance: NA; d_gene: NA; j_gene: TRBJ1-1; CDR3nt: TGTGCCAGCAGTTTCTGGGGAAGACCCACTGAAGCTTTCTTT; CDR3aa: CASSFWGRPTEAFF
v_gene: TRBV9; abundance: few; d_gene: TRBD1; j_gene: TRBJ2-5; CDR3nt: TGTGCCAGCAGCGGACAGGGACAAGAGACCCAGTACTTC; CDR3aa: CASSGQGQETQYF